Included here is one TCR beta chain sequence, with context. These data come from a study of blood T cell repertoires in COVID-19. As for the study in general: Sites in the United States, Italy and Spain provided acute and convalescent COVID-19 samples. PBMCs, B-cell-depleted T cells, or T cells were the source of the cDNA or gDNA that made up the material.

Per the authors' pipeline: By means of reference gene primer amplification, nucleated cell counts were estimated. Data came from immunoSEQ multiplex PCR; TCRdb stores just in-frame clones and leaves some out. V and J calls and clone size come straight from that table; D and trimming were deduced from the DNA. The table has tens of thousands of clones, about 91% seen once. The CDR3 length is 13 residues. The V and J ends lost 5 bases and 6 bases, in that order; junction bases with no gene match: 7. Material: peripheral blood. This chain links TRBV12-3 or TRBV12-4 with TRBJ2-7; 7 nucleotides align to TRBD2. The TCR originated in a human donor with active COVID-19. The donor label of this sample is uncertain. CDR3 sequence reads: CASSPGLVSEQYF. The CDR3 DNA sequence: TGTGCCAGCAGTCCCGGACTAGTTAGCGAGCAGTACTTC.